One TCR beta chain is described in this entry. This entry is derived from a study of blood T cell repertoires in COVID-19. Study overall: Samples of COVID-19 (acute and convalescent) were obtained from the United States, Italy and Spain. T cells, B-cell-depleted T cells, or PBMCs provided the cDNA or gDNA that served as material.

Trimming left V 0 bases short and J 4 bases short, with 9 bases between. CDR3 size: 15 residues. Germline V gives CDR1 LNHNV, CDR2 YYDKDF (reference sequence). Original data processing: Amplification of reference gene primers provided the estimated nucleated cell counts. Sequencing used immunoSEQ multiplex PCR; TCRdb keeps in-frame clones, though not all of them. The DNA gave D and trimming, while V, J and clone size come from that table. The profile shows fewer than 150,000 clones, 85% of them singletons. V and J are TRBV15 and TRBJ1-4; D may be TRBD1 (5 bases). The receptor was isolated from a human donor in a cohort sampled during active COVID-19. The sequenced sample consisted of peripheral blood. The CDR3 nucleotides are TGTGCCACCAGCAGAGATCCGGGGGGTAATGAAAAACTGTTTTTT. It is translated as CATSRDPGGNEKLFF. Using reference TRBV15 and TRBJ1-4 for the parts outside the CDR3, the full variable domain is DAMVIQNPRYQVTQFGKPVTLSCSQTLNHNVMYWYQQKSSQAPKLLFHYYDKDFNNEADTPDNFQSRRPNTSFCFLDIRSPGLGDTAMYLCATSRDPGGNEKLFFGSGTQLSVL.